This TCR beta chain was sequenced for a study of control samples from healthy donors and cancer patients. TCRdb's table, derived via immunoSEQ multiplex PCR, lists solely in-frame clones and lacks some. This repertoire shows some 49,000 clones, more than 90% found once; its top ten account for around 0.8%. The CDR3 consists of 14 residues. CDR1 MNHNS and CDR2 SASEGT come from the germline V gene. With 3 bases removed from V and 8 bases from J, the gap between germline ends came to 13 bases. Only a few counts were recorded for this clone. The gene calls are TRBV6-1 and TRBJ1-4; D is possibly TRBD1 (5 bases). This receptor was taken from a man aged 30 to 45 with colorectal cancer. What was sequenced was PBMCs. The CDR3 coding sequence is TGTGCCAGCAGTGATACGAGGGAGGGGGAAAAACTGTTTTTT. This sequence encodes CASSDTREGEKLFF.